These 22 T cell receptor beta chains were all obtained from the same sample, sequenced in a study of blood T cell repertoires in COVID-19. TCRdb keeps only in-frame clones here, not all; method: immunoSEQ multiplex PCR. The repertoire holds about 230,000 clones, nearly 85% seen once, with 1.3% in the top ten. Sequenced: peripheral blood. The receptors shown here come from a woman in her 30s with COVID-19, enrolled during active disease.

V usage is TRBV2 and J usage is TRBJ2-2; TRBD1 is a possible D gene (5 bases). The CDR3 consists of 15 residues. V gave up 4 bases and J gave up 0 bases, with 9 bases separating them. From germline, CDR1 is SNHLY and CDR2 FYNNEI. CDR3 sequence (DNA): TGTGCCAGCAGTGTACGGACACCGAACACCGGGGAGCTGTTTTTT. Translating gives CASSVRTPNTGELFF.

This chain links TRBV9 with TRBJ2-7; weak D call: TRBD1 (6 bases). This CDR3 is built from 15 residues. V was clipped by 0 bases and J by 5 bases, with 15 bases between them. Germline V gene lookup returns CDR1 SGDLS and CDR2 YYNGEE. This CDR3 reads CASSVGGRGLNEQYF. CDR3 DNA: TGTGCCAGCAGCGTAGGCGGCAGGGGTTTAAACGAGCAGTACTTC.

This rearrangement joins TRBV5-1 to TRBJ2-7; 7 bases fit TRBD1. The CDR3 has 15 residues. After removal of 0 bases from V and 0 bases from J, the junction contained 3 bases not matched to a gene. CDR1 is SGHRS and CDR2 is YFSETQ in the germline V gene. In DNA form, the CDR3 reads TGCGCCAGCAGCTTGGACAGGGGCTCCTCCTACGAGCAGTACTTC. Translated, it gives CASSLDRGSSYEQYF.

This clone has only a few counts. The V call is TRBV25-1, the J call TRBJ1-1; tentative D call: TRBD1 (5 bases). Germline values: CDR1 MGHDK, CDR2 SYGVNS. V lost 4 bases, J lost 5 bases, and 8 bases lay in between. The CDR3 extends over 12 amino acids. The CDR3 DNA reads TGTGCCAGCAGTGGATACAGGACTGAAGCTTTCTTT. Translated: CASSGYRTEAFF.

This chain's CDR3 is CSVSTGSPPQHF. The DNA of the CDR3 is TGCAGCGTGAGTACAGGGTCCCCGCCCCAGCATTTT. This chain links TRBV29-1 with TRBJ1-5; TRBD1 is a possible D gene (6 bases). Germline loops: CDR1 SQVTM, CDR2 ANQGSEA. V was pared by 6 bases and J by 9 bases, with 15 bases between. The CDR3 loop spans 12 amino acids. Together with reference TRBV29-1 and TRBJ1-5, the CDR3 gives the full variable domain: SAVISQKPSRDICQRGTSLTIQCQVDSQVTMMFWYRQQPGQSLTLIATANQGSEATYESGFVIDKFPISRPNLTFSTLTVSNMSPEDSSIYLCSVSTGSPPQHFGDGTRLSIL.

The gene calls are TRBV14 and TRBJ1-2; D uncertain. The CDR3 contains 13 residues. V lost 4 bases and J 4 bases, leaving 10 bases between the germline ends. CDR1 and CDR2 from the germline V gene are SGHDN and FVKESK. CDR3 sequence: CASSPAGSYGYTF. The DNA of the CDR3 is TGTGCCAGCAGCCCCGCCGGGAGCTATGGCTACACCTTC.

V and J are TRBV2 and TRBJ1-2; tentatively, D is TRBD1 (5 bases). This CDR3 has 14 residues. Germline CDR1 reads SNHLY; CDR2 reads FYNNEI. Trimming left V 7 bases short and J 8 bases short, with 20 bases between. The CDR3 bases are TGTGCCAGCACTCCTGGACAAGATACTAAGGGCTACACCTTC. The encoded protein is CASTPGQDTKGYTF. The entire variable domain, with the rest obtained from reference TRBV2 and TRBJ1-2, is as follows: EPEVTQTPSHQVTQMGQEVILRCVPISNHLYFYWYRQILGQKVEFLVSFYNNEISEKSEIFDDQFSVERPDGSNFTLKIRSTKLEDSAMYFCASTPGQDTKGYTFGSGTRLTVV.

The V and J genes are TRBV12-3 or TRBV12-4 and TRBJ2-1; 7 bases agree with TRBD2. V lost 6 bases to trimming and J lost 10 bases; unmatched junction nucleotides: 3. CDR3 length: 11 residues. CDR3 amino acids: CASRGGWEQFF. DNA for the CDR3: TGTGCCAGCAGGGGAGGGTGGGAGCAGTTCTTC.

The rearrangement uses TRBV20-1 and TRBJ1-1, with 7 bases identical to TRBD1. V lost 6 bases to trimming and J lost 4 bases; unmatched junction nucleotides: 2. Germline loops: CDR1 DFQATT, CDR2 SNEGSKA (reference sequence). The CDR3 totals 11 residues. CDR3 nucleotide sequence: TGCAGTGCGGGACAGACCACTGAAGCTTTCTTT. This translates into CSAGQTTEAFF.

This sequence joins TRBV10-3 and TRBJ1-5; maybe TRBD1 (5 bases). The CDR3 consists of 16 residues. Germline V gene sequence: CDR1 ENHRY, CDR2 SYGVKD. V was trimmed by 0 bases and J by 5 bases, leaving 14 bases between them. CDR3 nucleotide sequence: TGTGCCATCAGTGAGTCGAGTTGGCAGGGCGATCAGCCCCAGCATTTT. This translates into CAISESSWQGDQPQHF.

The chain combines TRBV4-2 with TRBJ2-3; 8 bases agree with TRBD2. J lost 0 bases, V lost 3 bases, and 5 bases had no gene match. The CDR3 totals 16 residues. The germline V gene has CDR1 LGHNA and CDR2 YNFKEQ. The CDR3 DNA reads as TGTGCCAGCAGCCAGGGTAGCGGGGCCAGCACAGATACGCAGTATTTT. Residues: CASSQGSGASTDTQYF.

V usage is TRBV9 and J usage is TRBJ2-7; TRBD1 agrees at 7 bases. V shed 0 bases and J 5 bases; nucleotides not matched to a gene: 5. CDR3 size: 14 residues. CDR1 is SGDLS and CDR2 is YYNGEE in the germline V gene. The CDR3 nucleotides read TGTGCCAGCAGCGTAGAGACAGGGTCCCACGAGCAGTACTTC. It yields the protein CASSVETGSHEQYF.

The V gene is TRBV27, the J gene TRBJ2-1; TRBD2 matches 7 bases. After removal of 4 bases from V and 3 bases from J, the junction contained 9 bases not matched to a gene. Germline values: CDR1 MNHEY, CDR2 SMNVEV (reference sequence). This CDR3 is built from 16 residues. CDR3 DNA sequence: TGTGCCAGCAGTTCAATGACTAGCATTGACTACAATGAGCAGTTCTTC. This codes for CASSSMTSIDYNEQFF.

The chain links TRBV27 to TRBJ1-6, with D perhaps TRBD1 (6 bases). V lost 6 bases and J lost 0, with 18 bases in between. The CDR3 covers 18 residues. Germline CDR1 reads MNHEY; CDR2 reads SMNVEV (reference sequence). In nucleotides, the CDR3 is TGTGCCAGCAGGGCCGGGACACCGGAGAGCTCCTATAATTCACCCCTCCACTTT. Translating gives CASRAGTPESSYNSPLHF.

The chain combines TRBV16 with TRBJ1-5; D unclear. With 4 bases removed from V and 5 bases from J, the gap between germline ends came to 9 bases. The CDR3 is 13 amino acids. The V gene's germline CDR1 is KGHSY and CDR2 FQNENV. CDR3 coding DNA: TGTGCCAGCAGCCTCGCCGGGGATCAGCCCCAGCATTTT. It translates to CASSLAGDQPQHF.

This clone has more than one count but fewer than ten. The rearrangement uses TRBV7-2 and TRBJ1-3; tentative D call: TRBD1 (6 bases). The germline V gene encodes CDR1 SGHTA and CDR2 FQGNSA. V lost 2 bases and J 0 bases, leaving 17 bases between the germline ends. This CDR3 has 18 residues. The CDR3 sequence is CASSLLLGGGRSGNTIYF. DNA for the CDR3: TGTGCCAGCAGCTTATTACTAGGGGGGGGACGCTCTGGAAACACCATATATTTT. The full variable domain, in which reference TRBV7-2 and TRBJ1-3 provide the parts outside the CDR3, is GAGVSQSPSNKVTEKGKDVELRCDPISGHTALYWYRQSLGQGLEFLIYFQGNSAPDKSGLPSDRFSAERTGGSVSTLTIQRTQQEDSAVYLCASSLLLGGGRSGNTIYFGEGSWLTVV.

This sequence joins TRBV25-1 and TRBJ1-2, with D maybe TRBD1 (5 bases). The CDR3 length is 12 residues. Germline CDR1 and CDR2: MGHDK and SYGVNS. Trimming shortened V by 1 base and J by 8 bases, and 8 bases separated the two germline ends. The CDR3 nucleotides read TGTGCCAGCAGTGAATGGGGGGACGGCTACACCTTC. Translated, it gives CASSEWGDGYTF.

V usage is TRBV7-2 and J usage is TRBJ2-2; the D is unclear. The V end lost 5 bases, the J end lost 3 bases, and 4 bases lay between the germline ends. The CDR3 sequence is 12 residues long. Germline assignment: CDR1 SGHTA and CDR2 FQGNSA. This CDR3 is CASSPYTGELFF. The CDR3 bases are TGTGCCAGCAGCCCTTACACCGGGGAGCTGTTTTTT.

This rearrangement joins TRBV6-2 or TRBV6-3 to TRBJ1-2; the match to TRBD1 covers 9 bases. Trimming cost V 6 bases and J 6 bases; bases outside gene matches: 8. The CDR3 length is 14 residues. The germline CDR1 and CDR2 sequences are MNHEY and SVGEGT. This CDR3 is CASSPHRGPDGYTF. The CDR3 DNA sequence: TGTGCCAGCAGCCCCCACAGGGGGCCGGATGGCTACACCTTC.

The chain is built from TRBV3-1 (or the pseudogene TRBV3-2) and TRBJ2-3, with a tentative D call TRBD1 (6 bases). The V end lost 3 bases, the J end lost 5 bases, and 9 bases lay between the germline ends. Germline V gene lookup returns CDR1 LGHDT and CDR2 YNNKEL (reference sequence). This CDR3 has 13 amino acids. The CDR3 protein is CASSQGARDTQYF. CDR3 bases: TGTGCCAGCAGCCAGGGGGCCCGAGATACGCAGTATTTT.

The gene calls are TRBV7-3 and TRBJ2-6; weak D call: TRBD1 (6 bases). Germline V CDR1 and CDR2: SGHTA, FQGTGA. V dropped 2 bases and J dropped 4 bases, with 9 bases sitting between them. This CDR3 spans 15 amino acids. The DNA of the CDR3 is TGTGCCAGCAGCTTAGGGGGCGGAGGGGCCAACGTCCTGACTTTC. Translation: CASSLGGGGANVLTF.

The chain employs TRBV10-3 and TRBJ1-2; D is perhaps TRBD1 (5 bases). Germline values: CDR1 ENHRY, CDR2 SYGVKD. This CDR3 is 15 amino acids long. Trimming pared 0 bases from V and 4 bases from J, leaving 12 bases between. CDR3 nucleotide sequence: TGTGCCATCAGTGAGTCGGCAGGGTCGATCTATGGCTACACCTTC. Translating it yields CAISESAGSIYGYTF.